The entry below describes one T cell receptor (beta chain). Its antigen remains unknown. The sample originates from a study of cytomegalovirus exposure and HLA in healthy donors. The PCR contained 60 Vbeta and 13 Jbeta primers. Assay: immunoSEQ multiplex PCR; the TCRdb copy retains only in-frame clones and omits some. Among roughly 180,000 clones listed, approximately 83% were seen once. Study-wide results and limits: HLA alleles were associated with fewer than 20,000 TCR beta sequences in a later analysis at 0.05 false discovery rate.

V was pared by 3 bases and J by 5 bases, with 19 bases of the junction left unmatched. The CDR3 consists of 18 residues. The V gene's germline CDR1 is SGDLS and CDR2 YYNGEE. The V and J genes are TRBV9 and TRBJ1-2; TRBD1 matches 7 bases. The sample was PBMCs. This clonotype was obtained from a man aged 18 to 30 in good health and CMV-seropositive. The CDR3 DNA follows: TGTGCCAGCAGCGGAGGAGGGGTTGGGACAGCCAACCCATATGGCTACACCTTC. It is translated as CASSGGGVGTANPYGYTF. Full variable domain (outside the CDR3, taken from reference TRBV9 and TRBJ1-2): DSGVTQTPKHLITATGQRVTLRCSPRSGDLSVYWYQQSLDQGLQFLIQYYNGEERAKGNILERFSAQQFPDLHSELNLSSLELGDSALYFCASSGGGVGTANPYGYTFGSGTRLTVV.